One and the same sample provided the 21 T cell receptor beta chains below, sequenced in a study of T cell responses to AZD1222 COVID-19 vaccine. The method was immunoSEQ multiplex PCR; TCRdb's version includes in-frame clones alone and lacks a portion of them. Seen here are roughly 110,000 clones, about nine tenths observed once, and the top ten hold around 4.5%. The sequencing here drew on peripheral blood, taken on day 0 of AZD1222 vaccination. The receptors shown here come from an adult in good health.

The V call is TRBV5-6, the J call TRBJ1-3; D is undetermined. CDR1 and CDR2 (germline): SGHDT, YYEEEE. V was clipped by 1 base and J by 0 bases, with 8 bases between them. The CDR3 spans 15 residues. CDR3 protein: CASSLPGTSGNTIYF. The CDR3 nucleotides are TGTGCCAGCAGCTTGCCGGGAACCTCTGGAAACACCATATATTTT.

The chain has TRBV25-1 and TRBJ1-2, with unresolved D. The germline V gene encodes CDR1 MGHDK and CDR2 SYGVNS. Trimming removed 2 bases from V and 7 bases from J, with 5 bases in between. This CDR3 spans 11 amino acids. CDR3 amino acids: CASSERAGYTF. CDR3 nucleotide sequence: TGTGCCAGCAGTGAACGGGCTGGCTACACCTTC.

This chain uses TRBV9 with TRBJ2-7; 13 nucleotides match TRBD2. CDR1 SGDLS and CDR2 YYNGEE come from the germline V gene. The CDR3 runs to 17 residues. Trimming removed 4 bases from V and 6 bases from J; junction bases left unmatched: 13. The CDR3 bases are TGTGCCAGCAGCCCCTACCAGGGACTAGCGGGATCAGGCGAGCAGTACTTC. Translated, it gives CASSPYQGLAGSGEQYF.

This rearrangement joins TRBV27 to TRBJ1-6, with a tentative D call TRBD1 (5 bases). The CDR3 is made up of 15 amino acids. The germline CDR1 and CDR2 sequences are MNHEY and SMNVEV (reference sequence). The V end was cut by 0 bases, the J end by 10 bases, with 13 bases between. As DNA, the CDR3 is TGTGCCAGCAGTTTATCAGGAGGGGTTGGCTCACCCCTCCACTTT. It translates to CASSLSGGVGSPLHF.

The chain carries TRBV19 and TRBJ1-2; D is uncertain. In germline, CDR1 is LNHDA, CDR2 SQIVND (reference sequence). The CDR3 is 15 amino acids. V lost 7 bases, J lost 2 bases, and 17 bases lay in between. CDR3 amino acids: CASTPERGGNYGYTF. The CDR3 nucleotides are TGTGCCAGTACCCCCGAGCGGGGAGGAAACTATGGCTACACCTTC.

CDR3 sequence: CASSTPGGRGNTIYF. The CDR3 DNA is TGTGCCAGCAGTACCCCAGGGGGACGTGGAAACACCATATATTTT. The V and J genes are TRBV6-6 and TRBJ1-3; 7 bases line up with TRBD1. CDR3 length: 15 residues. V shed 5 bases, J shed 3 bases, and the junction held 7 bases outside the gene matches. Per the germline V gene, CDR1 is MNHNY and CDR2 is SVGAGI (reference sequence).

The chain recombines TRBV14 with TRBJ2-1; D is unclear. Germline V gene lookup returns CDR1 SGHDN and CDR2 FVKESK. The CDR3 contains 14 residues. Trimming cost V 0 bases and J 7 bases, with 10 bases left between them. The CDR3 reads CASSQETSSNEQFF. For the CDR3, the DNA is TGTGCCAGCAGCCAAGAGACCTCTAGTAATGAGCAGTTCTTC.

This clone was counted once. The chain has TRBV5-5 and TRBJ2-7; a weak D match, TRBD1 (6 bases). Trimming removed 4 bases at V and 2 bases at J, with 13 bases between. Germline V gene data show CDR1 as SGHKS and CDR2 as YYEKEE (reference sequence). The CDR3 runs 14 residues. This chain's CDR3 is CASSLLKGAYEQYF. The CDR3 DNA follows: TGTGCCAGCAGCCTCTTGAAGGGGGCCTACGAGCAGTACTTC.

The chain links TRBV3-1 (or the pseudogene TRBV3-2) to TRBJ2-1; 7 nucleotides match TRBD2. The CDR3 runs 16 residues. The ends lost 4 bases at V and 7 bases at J; junction bases unmatched: 13. CDR1 is LGHDT, CDR2 YNNKEL, per germline (reference sequence). In nucleotides, the CDR3 is TGTGCCAGCAGCCGACGAACGTGGGACTATCCTAATGAGCAGTTCTTC. It is translated as CASSRRTWDYPNEQFF.

This clone was counted a few times. V and J are TRBV9 and TRBJ1-2; D possibly corresponds to TRBD1 (5 bases). The CDR3 contains 17 residues. V gave up 0 bases and J gave up 7 bases, with 22 bases separating them. The germline gives CDR1 SGDLS, CDR2 YYNGEE. The CDR3 DNA reads as TGTGCCAGCAGCGTAGGTGGGACGGAGGGGAGTGTGGGTGGCTACACCTTC. This gives the protein CASSVGGTEGSVGGYTF.

The rearrangement uses TRBV19 and TRBJ1-6; D is unclear. V was clipped by 8 bases and J by 9 bases, with 17 bases between them. Germline V lookup: CDR1 LNHDA, CDR2 SQIVND (reference sequence). The CDR3 spans 14 residues. This CDR3 reads CASAIETKFSPLHF. The CDR3 DNA sequence: TGTGCCAGTGCCATTGAGACCAAGTTTTCACCCCTCCACTTT.

The genes are TRBV7-9 and TRBJ2-2; D is unclear. The V end was cut by 5 bases, the J end by 8 bases, with 3 bases between. The CDR3 contains 10 residues. Germline assignment: CDR1 SEHNR and CDR2 FQNEAQ (reference sequence). CDR3 amino acids: CASSVGELFF. The DNA of the CDR3 is TGTGCCAGCAGCGTAGGGGAGCTGTTTTTT. The entire variable domain, with the rest obtained from reference TRBV7-9 and TRBJ2-2, is as follows: DTGVSQNPRHKITKRGQNVTFRCDPISEHNRLYWYRQTLGQGPEFLTYFQNEAQLEKSRLLSDRFSAERPKGSFSTLEIQRTEQGDSAMYLCASSVGELFFGEGSRLTVL.

The chain carries TRBV9 and TRBJ1-6; 7 bases are a match to TRBD1. The CDR3 spans 16 residues. V shed 3 bases, J shed 7 bases, and the junction held 10 bases outside the gene matches. CDR1 is SGDLS, CDR2 YYNGEE, per germline. This chain's CDR3 is CASSANPGQRNSPLHF. CDR3 nucleotides: TGTGCCAGCAGCGCTAATCCGGGACAGAGGAATTCACCCCTCCACTTT.

This chain connects TRBV9 to TRBJ1-4; D gene ambiguous. V gave up 0 bases and J gave up 0 bases, with 6 bases separating them. This CDR3 contains 15 residues. The germline V gene has CDR1 SGDLS and CDR2 YYNGEE. The CDR3 nucleotides are TGTGCCAGCAGCGTAGACGGAACAACTAATGAAAAACTGTTTTTT. Its translation is CASSVDGTTNEKLFF.

The chain employs TRBV5-7 and TRBJ1-2; 7 bases align to TRBD1. TRBV5-7 belongs to the ORF category, with a function that is uncertain. The V gene end was trimmed by 2 bases and the J gene end by 3 bases; junction bases not matched to a gene: 10. This CDR3 spans 16 amino acids. The CDR3 DNA reads as TGTGCCAGCAGCTTCCGGGACAGCAAGACCTACTATGGCTACACCTTC. Residues: CASSFRDSKTYYGYTF.

This clone turned up a few times. This chain connects TRBV6-2 or TRBV6-3 to TRBJ1-5; a weak D match, TRBD1 (5 bases). Germline lookup yields CDR1 MNHEY and CDR2 SVGEGT. V was trimmed by 2 bases and J by 4 bases, leaving 12 bases between them. CDR3 size: 15 residues. The CDR3 DNA follows: TGTGCCAGCAGTTACCTCCGGGGGGGGAATCAGCCCCAGCATTTT. Its protein product is CASSYLRGGNQPQHF.

The rearrangement links TRBV4-3 to TRBJ2-7; the D gene is possibly TRBD2 (5 bases). CDR1 is LGHNA and CDR2 is YSLEER in the germline V gene. The V end lost 1 base, the J end lost 3 bases, and 7 bases lay between the germline ends. The length of the CDR3 is 13 residues. The CDR3 sequence is CASSQATSYEQYF. The CDR3 DNA reads TGCGCCAGCAGCCAAGCCACTAGCTACGAGCAGTACTTC.

The chain employs TRBV7-3 and TRBJ2-7; TRBD2 aligns across 13 bases. Germline V gives CDR1 SGHTA, CDR2 FQGTGA. J was trimmed by 6 bases and V by 4 bases; bases with no gene match: 9. This CDR3 is 16 amino acids long. The chain's CDR3 is CASSSGLAGALGEQYF. DNA for the CDR3: TGTGCCAGCAGCTCCGGACTAGCGGGAGCTCTCGGCGAGCAGTACTTC. Complete variable domain (other parts from reference TRBV7-3 and TRBJ2-7): GAGVSQTPSNKVTEKGKYVELRCDPISGHTALYWYRQSLGQGPEFLIYFQGTGAADDSGLPNDRFFAVRPEGSVSTLKIQRTERGDSAVYLCASSSGLAGALGEQYFGPGTRLTVT.

The chain's CDR3 is CASSGGNLKQPQHF. CDR3 nucleotide sequence: TGTGCCAGCAGTGGTGGGAATCTGAAGCAGCCCCAGCATTTT. J is TRBJ1-5 and V is TRBV2; no clear D. Germline V gene sequence: CDR1 SNHLY, CDR2 FYNNEI. The CDR3 runs to 14 residues. V shed 4 bases and J shed 7 bases, with 14 bases lying between them.

The chain uses TRBV9 and TRBJ2-1, with TRBD1 matching 8 bases. V lost 0 bases and J lost 5; bases outside the gene matches: 4. Per germline, CDR1 SGDLS and CDR2 YYNGEE. This CDR3 is 15 amino acids long. CDR3 DNA: TGTGCCAGCAGCGTAGGGCAGGGGGCGGACAATGAGCAGTTCTTC. Protein: CASSVGQGADNEQFF.

This clone was found once. The V call is TRBV28, the J call TRBJ2-1, with TRBD1 matching 8 bases. Germline CDR1 is MDHEN and CDR2 is SYDVKM. The CDR3 sequence is 14 residues long. V gave up 5 bases and J gave up 10 bases; unmatched junction bases: 10. The CDR3 loop is CASSRGQVLAEQFF. As DNA, the CDR3 is TGTGCCAGCAGTAGGGGACAGGTCTTGGCGGAGCAGTTCTTC.